This TCR beta chain emerged from a study of cytomegalovirus exposure and HLA in healthy donors. Study-wide context: HLA-typed donors contributed around 85 million unique TCRs, which were held in an early data release.

Researchers ran the PCR with 60 Vbeta and 13 Jbeta primers. TCRdb's copy holds only in-frame clones and misses some; the assay was immunoSEQ multiplex PCR. This table holds 180,000 or so clones, approximately 85% found once. This CDR3 comprises 12 residues. The J segment lost 5 bases and the V segment lost 10 bases, leaving 4 bases of the junction unmatched. The V gene's germline CDR1 is SNHLY and CDR2 FYNNEI. As to this clone: The antigen remains undetermined.

General study findings and limits: The study put some 150 TCR beta chains on its list as cytomegalovirus-associated.

The chain combines TRBV2 with TRBJ2-2, with 7 bases that match TRBD2. Sequenced material: PBMCs. The receptor comes from a man aged 18 to 35 in good health and CMV-seropositive. The CDR3 spells CATQGGTGELFF. The CDR3 DNA reads as TGTGCCACCCAGGGAGGGACCGGGGAGCTGTTTTTT.